The rows below give T cell receptor beta chains drawn from one sample of a study of blood T cells in healthy people across ages. A single record per CDR3 protein comes from TCRdb applying MiXCR to the 5' RACE reads. The sample contains 550,000 to 750,000 distinct CDR3 sequences, around 21% of which appear only once. Material for sequencing was blood. These receptors all come from a man aged 65-85 years in good health. Each CDR3 is given with its conserved first and last residue. Fields, in order: D gene, clone size, J gene, V gene, CDR3 DNA, CDR3 protein. The D gene is left open where the match is weak. Size is stated for part of the rows, as once, few or many counts, or as a class when the clone is expanded.

>TRBD2|many|TRBJ2-1|TRBV9
TGTGCCAGCAGCGTTCTTTCTAGCGGGAGCCACAATGAGCAGTTCTTC
CASSVLSSGSHNEQFF
>NA|NA|TRBJ2-7|TRBV6-2/TRBV6-3
TGTGCCAGCACGTCGGCAGGTGTTTCCTACGAGCAGTACTTC
CASTSAGVSYEQYF
>TRBD2|few|TRBJ2-5|TRBV20-1
TGCAGTGCCAGACGGCTAGCGGGAGGGGGAGAGACCCAGTACTTC
CSARRLAGGGETQYF
>TRBD2|NA|TRBJ2-7|TRBV27
TGTGCCAGCAGCTCCCTAGCGGGAAGCTCCTACGAGCAGTACTTC
CASSSLAGSSYEQYF
>NA|many|TRBJ2-1|TRBV27
TGTGCCAGCAGTTTAGGTCGTTACAATGAGCAGTTCTTC
CASSLGRYNEQFF
>NA|NA|TRBJ2-6|TRBV18
TGTGCCAGCTCGCGCGAACCGGGAACCCCTCTCTCTGGGGCCAACGTCCTGACTTTC
CASSREPGTPLSGANVLTF
>TRBD2|NA|TRBJ2-5|TRBV7-9
TGTGCCAGCAGCGACGTCCCGGGGACTAGCGGTCCTTTCCAAGAGACCCAGTACTTC
CASSDVPGTSGPFQETQYF
>NA|few|TRBJ2-1|TRBV20-1
TGCAGTGCTCAGGCGGGGAGGAATGAGCAGTTCTTC
CSAQAGRNEQFF
>TRBD2|few|TRBJ2-1|TRBV10-2
TGCGCCAGCAGTGGGACTAGCGGGAGGGAAAACGAGCAGTTCTTC
CASSGTSGRENEQFF
>TRBD1|many|TRBJ1-5|TRBV7-9
TGTGCCAGCAGCTTAGGTACAGGGGGCAATCAGCCCCAGCATTTT
CASSLGTGGNQPQHF
>NA|NA|TRBJ1-6|TRBV20-1
TGCAGTGCTCGGGAGCGACAGGTAGCAGAATCACCCCTCCACTTT
CSARERQVAESPLHF
>TRBD2|few|TRBJ2-3|TRBV20-1
TGCAGTGCTCGAGCCCCTAGCGGGAGGGGAGATACGCAGTATTTT
CSARAPSGRGDTQYF
>TRBD1|NA|TRBJ1-1|TRBV12-3/TRBV12-4
TGTGCCAGCAGACCCTCCGGGACAGGACTGAACACTGAAGCTTTCTTT
CASRPSGTGLNTEAFF
>NA|many|TRBJ1-4|TRBV6-6
TGTGCCAGCAGTTACCTCAGAACGGGAGAAAAACTGTTTTTT
CASSYLRTGEKLFF
>NA|NA|TRBJ2-2|TRBV28
TGTGCCAGCAGTTTTTCCGGGGGGCGCGACGGGGAGCTGTTTTTT
CASSFSGGRDGELFF
>TRBD1|NA|TRBJ1-2|TRBV5-1
TGCGCCAGCAGCCCGACAGGGCTCGGTGGCTACACCTTC
CASSPTGLGGYTF
>NA|few|TRBJ1-1|TRBV6-5
TGTGCCAGCAGAGTGGCGGCGAACACTGAAGCTTTCTTT
CASRVAANTEAFF
>NA|NA|TRBJ2-2|TRBV27
TGTGCCAGCAGAATTGTAAAAGGGAACACCGGGGAGCTGTTTTTT
CASRIVKGNTGELFF
>TRBD2|many|TRBJ2-7|TRBV6-2/TRBV6-3
TGTGCCAGCAGTTACGTAGCGGGAGCGTTCGAGCAGTACTTC
CASSYVAGAFEQYF
>NA|few|TRBJ2-1|TRBV5-5
TGTGCCAGCAGCTTGAATCCCACAGGTAACAATGAGCAGTTCTTC
CASSLNPTGNNEQFF
>TRBD2|NA|TRBJ2-5|TRBV7-8
TGTGCCAGCAGCTTAGTTGTGACTAGCGGGTCCGAGACCCAGTACTTC
CASSLVVTSGSETQYF
>NA|NA|TRBJ2-3|TRBV5-1
TGCGCCAGCAGCTTGGACAGGGCGGGAGCAGATACGCAGTATTTT
CASSLDRAGADTQYF
>NA|few|TRBJ2-5|TRBV20-1
TGCAGTGCTAGAGATGTAGCGTTCGAGACCCAGTACTTC
CSARDVAFETQYF
>TRBD1|few|TRBJ2-7|TRBV12-3/TRBV12-4
TGTGCCAGCAGTTTAAGGCCGGGACAGGGGAACTACGCGCAGTACTTC
CASSLRPGQGNYAQYF
>NA|many|TRBJ2-5|TRBV20-1
TGCAGTGCTGGGGACGTAGGAGAGACCCAGTACTTC
CSAGDVGETQYF
>TRBD1|few|TRBJ1-1|TRBV3-1
TGTGCCAGCAGCTCGACAGGGCAGAACACTGAAGCTTTCTTT
CASSSTGQNTEAFF
>NA|NA|TRBJ2-1|TRBV20-1
TGCAGTGCTAGAGAAGGTAGCAGGGTCGTGGAGCAGTTCTTC
CSAREGSRVVEQFF
>TRBD2|NA|TRBJ2-7|TRBV27
TGTGCCAGCAGTTTAGTAGGACTAGCGTCGGGCGAGCAGTACTTC
CASSLVGLASGEQYF
>TRBD1|few|TRBJ2-2|TRBV11-2
TGTGCCAGCAGCTTACAGGGGGCGAGCACCGGGGAGCTGTTTTTT
CASSLQGASTGELFF
>TRBD2|NA|TRBJ2-7|TRBV20-1
TGCAGTGCCGCGGGACTAGCGTCCCCCTACGAGCAGTACTTC
CSAAGLASPYEQYF
>NA|NA|TRBJ2-1|TRBV20-1
TGCAGTGCTAGAGATTTTCAACAGGGTGGCCGGGGTGAGCAGTTCTTC
CSARDFQQGGRGEQFF
>NA|NA|TRBJ1-4|TRBV25-1
TGTGCCAGCAGTGACAGGGGTTGGGAAAAACTGTTTTTT
CASSDRGWEKLFF
>NA|NA|TRBJ2-3|TRBV12-5
TGTGCTAGTGCCCCGGACAGCCCCACAGATATGCAGTATTTT
CASAPDSPTDMQYF
>TRBD1|NA|TRBJ2-7|TRBV3-1
TGTGCCAGCAGCCAAGAGGACAGGGGGCAATACGAGCAGTACTTC
CASSQEDRGQYEQYF
>TRBD2|once|TRBJ2-3|TRBV5-1
TGCGCCAGCAGCATACTTCCCGGGACTAGCGCGAATACGCAGTATTTT
CASSILPGTSANTQYF
>NA|NA|TRBJ2-1|TRBV5-6
TGTGCCAGCAGCTTGTATCACTCCATTTCCTACAATGAGCAGTTCTTC
CASSLYHSISYNEQFF
>NA|few|TRBJ2-3|TRBV29-1
TGCAGCGTTGAAGACAGATCCACAGATACGCAGTATTTT
CSVEDRSTDTQYF
>NA|NA|TRBJ1-3|TRBV6-5
TGTGCCAGCAGTTACAGCGGCCATGACTCTGGAAACACCATATATTTT
CASSYSGHDSGNTIYF
>NA|NA|TRBJ2-7|TRBV28
TGTGCCAGCAGTTTGATTGCAGGGAGAGAGCAGTACTTC
CASSLIAGREQYF
>NA|few|TRBJ2-5|TRBV25-1
TGTGCCAGCGAGGTTTTCGATAGTCAAGAGACCCAGTACTTC
CASEVFDSQETQYF
>TRBD1|NA|TRBJ1-6|TRBV3-1
TGTGCCAGCAGCCAAGACAGCACGGCAGGGGGTTCACCCCTCCACTTT
CASSQDSTAGGSPLHF
>NA|NA|TRBJ1-2|TRBV6-2/TRBV6-3
TGTGCCAGCAGGACCGACAGAAGCTATGGCTACACCTTC
CASRTDRSYGYTF
>TRBD2|few|TRBJ2-1|TRBV5-1
TGCGCCAGCAGCTTGAGGACGCCCGGGACTGGCGGGAGGGCCGGCGATGAGCAGTTCTTC
CASSLRTPGTGGRAGDEQFF
>NA|NA|TRBJ1-5|TRBV12-3/TRBV12-4
TGTGCCAGCAGTTGGCAAGGGACAAATCAGCCCCAGCATTTT
CASSWQGTNQPQHF
>NA|few|TRBJ2-5|TRBV28
TGTGCCAGCAGTTTGGCAGGCCGGGCTAACCAAGAGACCCAGTACTTC
CASSLAGRANQETQYF
>TRBD2|NA|TRBJ2-1|TRBV28
TGTGCCAGCAGTACCACAGGGACTAGCGGGGGACGAACCTACAATGAGCAGTTCTTC
CASSTTGTSGGRTYNEQFF
>TRBD2|NA|TRBJ2-5|TRBV12-3/TRBV12-4
TGTGCCAGCAGAACTAGCGGGGAGACCCAGTACTTC
CASRTSGETQYF
>NA|few|TRBJ2-3|TRBV29-1
TGCAGCGTTGCCCCAGGGGGAGGGAGGACAGATACGCAGTATTTT
CSVAPGGGRTDTQYF
>TRBD1|NA|TRBJ1-4|TRBV6-1
TGTGCCAGCAGCGTTGCAGGGGGCCGGGGCGAAAAACTGTTTTTT
CASSVAGGRGEKLFF
>NA|many|TRBJ2-1|TRBV2
TGTGCCAGCAGTACGGGGAGCTCCTACAATGAGCAGTTCTTC
CASSTGSSYNEQFF
>TRBD2|NA|TRBJ2-7|TRBV20-1
TGCAGTGCTAGGGAAGCGGGAGAGACCTACGAGCAGTACTTC
CSAREAGETYEQYF
>TRBD2|NA|TRBJ2-5|TRBV5-1
TGCGCCAGCAGGCTGCTGGCGGGAGAAGAGACCCAGTACTTC
CASRLLAGEETQYF
>NA|few|TRBJ2-1|TRBV20-1
TGCAGTGCTAGTGGTAGGGCGGGCTCCTACAATGAGCAGTTCTTC
CSASGRAGSYNEQFF
>NA|NA|TRBJ1-1|TRBV3-1
TGTGCCAGCAGCCAGCCTTTGGGTACTGGGGCTGAAGCTTTCTTT
CASSQPLGTGAEAFF
>NA|NA|TRBJ2-2|TRBV28
TGTGCCAGCAGTACCCCGTCCCACATGGGAGGGGAGCTGTTTTTT
CASSTPSHMGGELFF
>NA|few|TRBJ2-1|TRBV12-3/TRBV12-4
TGTGCCAGCAGTTTAGCCCCCTTGGGGAGCTCCTACAATGAGCAGTTCTTC
CASSLAPLGSSYNEQFF
>NA|many|TRBJ2-5|TRBV20-1
TGCAGTGCTCCCATTTGGGGGGAAGAGACCCAGTACTTC
CSAPIWGEETQYF
>TRBD2|NA|TRBJ2-1|TRBV6-6
TGTGCCAGCAGTTACTCGATCCGGGAGGGCCGGCAGTTCTTC
CASSYSIREGRQFF
>TRBD2|few|TRBJ2-1|TRBV19
TGTGCCACCGGACTAGCGGGAGGGTACAATGAGCAGTTCTTC
CATGLAGGYNEQFF